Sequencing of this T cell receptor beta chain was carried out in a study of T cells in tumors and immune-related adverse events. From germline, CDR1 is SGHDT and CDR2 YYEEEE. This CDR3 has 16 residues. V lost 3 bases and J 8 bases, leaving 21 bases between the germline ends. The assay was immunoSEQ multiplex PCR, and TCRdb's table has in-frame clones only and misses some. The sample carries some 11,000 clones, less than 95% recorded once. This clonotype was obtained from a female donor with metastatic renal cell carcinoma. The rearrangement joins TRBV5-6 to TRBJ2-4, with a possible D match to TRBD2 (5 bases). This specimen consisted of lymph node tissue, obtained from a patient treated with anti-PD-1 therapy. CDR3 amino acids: CASSSSRTRSTDIQYF. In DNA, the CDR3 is TGTGCCAGCAGCTCTTCTCGTACTAGATCAACAGACATTCAGTACTTC.